The text below deals with one TCR beta chain. A second roughly 7 to 11 cycle PCR used barcoded and J-beta primers. TCRdb passed the 5' RACE reads through MiXCR, listing each CDR3 protein once. The sample includes over a million distinct CDR3 sequences, roughly two fifths of them seen just once. The sample is drawn from a study of blood T cells in healthy people across ages. The CDR3 spans 14 residues. Germline V CDR1 and CDR2: DFQATT, SNEGSKA (reference sequence). Trimming stripped 0 bases from V and 11 bases from J, with 19 bases between. The clonotype comes from a woman younger than 35 in good health. This chain uses TRBV20-1 with TRBJ2-5; D gene uncertain. The sequenced sample consisted of blood. The chain's CDR3 is CSARDLGLYNEQYF. The CDR3 DNA reads as TGCAGTGCTAGAGATCTTGGGCTTTACAATGAGCAGTACTTC.